The entry that follows covers one TCR beta chain sequence. Its matching antigen is unknown. J was trimmed by 6 bases and V by 0 bases; bases with no gene match: 13. The germline V gene encodes CDR1 DFQATT and CDR2 SNEGSKA (reference sequence). The CDR3 loop spans 18 amino acids. It was RNA transcripts that yielded the amplified TCR beta CDR3 regions. The primer set for the first-round RT-PCR of the TCR CDR3 was HTBI. TCRdb fed the multiplex PCR reads into MiXCR, producing one record per CDR3 protein. The repertoire holds about 590,000 distinct CDR3 sequences, with 15% to 18% as singletons. Those with hyperthyroidism were 18 to 65 years old, newly diagnosed, and ill for under 2 months. Orbital computed tomography, thyroid ultrasound, serum thyroxine and TRAb, and clinical symptoms together informed the diagnoses. These data belong to a study of T cells in Graves' hyperthyroidism and ophthalmopathy. Regarding the study as a whole: Ophthalmopathy stood apart from stable hyperthyroidism in a 13 V-J model.

What was sequenced was blood. The TCR was taken from a woman in her 30s with Graves' hyperthyroidism. The genes are TRBV20-1 and TRBJ2-7, with 14 bases matching TRBD2. The CDR3 loop reads CSARDLFGTSGSGSEQYF. In DNA form, the CDR3 reads TGCAGTGCTAGAGATCTTTTTGGGACTAGCGGGAGCGGTTCCGAGCAGTACTTC.